This TCR beta chain originates from a study of cytomegalovirus exposure and HLA in healthy donors. Study-level background: In an earlier analysis, around 120 million unique TCR beta sequences were found from about 179 million T cells.

Germline CDR1 SGHRS, CDR2 YFSETQ. The CDR3 covers 16 residues. V trimming: 6 bases; J trimming: 5 bases; junction bases outside the gene matches: 8. This clone came up a few times. Antigen specificity is unknown. Study outcomes and limitations: There were some V segments, including TRBV6-2 and TRBV6-3, excluded as indistinguishable. TCR beta sequences reportedly predicted the HLA-A and HLA-B alleles of most subjects accurately.

Amplification used 60 Vbeta primers and 13 Jbeta primers. Sequencing was performed with immunoSEQ multiplex PCR; in TCRdb, only in-frame clones are kept and a portion is missing. The sample yields about 180,000 clones, roughly 78% seen once. The TCR was taken from a woman aged 40 to 50 in good health and CMV-seronegative. Sequencing was carried out using PBMCs. The V gene is TRBV5-1, the J gene TRBJ1-6; 10 bases match TRBD1. The DNA for the CDR3 is TGCGCCAGCACCTGGGGACAGGGGATCGATAATTCACCCCTCCACTTT. Its protein is CASTWGQGIDNSPLHF.